The 21 T cell receptor beta chains presented below share a single source sample, sequenced in a study of patients and donors after allogeneic stem cell transplantation. TCRdb reprocessed the RT-PCR reads with MiXCR, giving one entry per CDR3 protein. The profile shows about 31,000 distinct CDR3 sequences, nearly 7% of them singletons. Input material: blood, either unsorted or a sorted T cell fraction (not recorded which). The receptors were gathered from a human donor who was either an allogeneic HSCT recipient or a stem cell or donor lymphocyte infusion donor (not recorded which). It is not recorded whose cells these are; they may come from a transplant donor.

This clonotype was seen many times. V usage is TRBV25-1 and J usage is TRBJ2-1, with D perhaps matching TRBD1 (5 bases). V dropped 2 bases and J dropped 4 bases, with 12 bases sitting between them. Germline V CDR1 and CDR2: MGHDK, SYGVNS. The CDR3 spans 15 residues. The CDR3 spells CASSEGDGAYNEQFF. In DNA, the CDR3 is TGTGCCAGCAGTGAAGGGGATGGGGCATACAATGAGCAGTTCTTC. Looking up the rest from reference TRBV25-1 and TRBJ2-1 gives the full variable domain: EADIYQTPRYLVIGTGKKITLECSQTMGHDKMYWYQQDPGMELHLIHYSYGVNSTEKGDLSSESTVSRIRTEHFPLTLESARPSHTSQYLCASSEGDGAYNEQFFGPGTRLTVL.

There are many counts of this clonotype. The chain recombines TRBV10-2 with TRBJ2-7; D remains ambiguous. With 0 bases removed from V and 6 bases from J, the gap between germline ends came to 9 bases. The CDR3 consists of 13 residues. CDR1 and CDR2 (germline): WSHSY, SAAADI. This chain's CDR3 is CASSESMEGEQYF. The CDR3 DNA follows: TGCGCCAGCAGTGAGTCCATGGAAGGCGAGCAGTACTTC.

This clonotype was counted only a few times. The chain has TRBV5-1 and TRBJ2-1, with TRBD1 identical over 9 bases. Germline V CDR1 and CDR2: SGHRS, YFSETQ. The length of the CDR3 is 16 residues. The V segment lost 0 bases and the J segment 5 bases; nucleotides outside the gene matches: 6. The CDR3 DNA reads TGCGCCAGCAGCTTGGACTGGGGACAGGGTGACAATGAGCAGTTCTTC. The encoded protein is CASSLDWGQGDNEQFF.

Many counts were recorded for this clonotype. CDR3 DNA sequence: TGCAGCGTTGCAGCAACTAATGAAAAACTGTTTTTT. This codes for CSVAATNEKLFF. V and J are TRBV29-1 and TRBJ1-4; unclear D gene. Per germline, CDR1 SQVTM and CDR2 ANQGSEA. This CDR3 has 12 residues. Trimming cost V 4 bases and J 0 bases, with 3 bases left between them.

This clonotype was recorded at least ten times. The chain employs TRBV7-9 and TRBJ1-6; D gene unclear. There are 15 residues in the CDR3. Looked up from germline, CDR1 is SEHNR and CDR2 is FQNEAQ (reference sequence). Trimming removed 5 bases at V and 6 bases at J, with 14 bases between. The CDR3 here is CASSLYRDGNSPLHF. The CDR3 bases are TGTGCCAGCAGCCTCTACAGAGACGGTAATTCACCCCTCCACTTT.

This clonotype appeared many times. This chain connects TRBV5-1 to TRBJ1-5; the D gene is possibly TRBD1 (5 bases). The ends were cut back, 0 bases at V and 3 bases at J, with 10 bases in the middle. The CDR3 length is 15 residues. Germline assignment: CDR1 SGHRS and CDR2 YFSETQ. Here the CDR3 DNA reads TGCGCCAGCAGCTTGGGGGGGACGTACAATCAGCCCCAGCATTTT. It is translated as CASSLGGTYNQPQHF. Full variable domain (outside the CDR3, taken from reference TRBV5-1 and TRBJ1-5): KAGVTQTPRYLIKTRGQQVTLSCSPISGHRSVSWYQQTPGQGLQFLFEYFSETQRNKGNFPGRFSGRQFSNSRSEMNVSTLELGDSALYLCASSLGGTYNQPQHFGDGTRLSIL.

This chain uses TRBV10-3 with TRBJ1-2; D not certain. Germline V gene sequence: CDR1 ENHRY, CDR2 SYGVKD. Deletions cut 10 bases from V and 8 bases from J, with 14 bases between. The CDR3 totals 11 residues. CDR3 in amino acids: CATTEFGGYTF. The CDR3 DNA sequence: TGTGCCACCACGGAGTTTGGGGGCTACACCTTC.

V usage is TRBV6-5 and J usage is TRBJ2-5; D possibly corresponds to TRBD1 (6 bases). The CDR3 loop spans 14 amino acids. The germline V and J ends were trimmed by 5 bases and 3 bases, with 13 bases remaining between them. The germline V gene has CDR1 MNHEY and CDR2 SVGAGI. The CDR3 loop is CASSVGGREETQYF. The CDR3 nucleotides are TGTGCCAGCAGTGTTGGGGGCAGGGAAGAGACCCAGTACTTC.

Ten or more counts support this clonotype. The CDR3 is CASSPNVGEKLFF. The CDR3 nucleotides are TGCGCCAGCAGCCCAAATGTGGGTGAAAAACTGTTTTTT. This sequence joins TRBV5-1 and TRBJ1-4, with D unclear. Trimming took 4 bases from V and 7 from J, leaving 11 bases between them. Germline lookup yields CDR1 SGHRS and CDR2 YFSETQ. This CDR3 comprises 13 residues.

The sample holds many counts of this clonotype. J is TRBJ1-1 and V is TRBV20-1; perhaps TRBD1 as D (6 bases). Deletions cut 6 bases from V and 1 base from J, with 15 bases between. Germline V gene data show CDR1 as DFQATT and CDR2 as SNEGSKA (reference sequence). The CDR3 consists of 14 residues. CDR3 sequence reads: CSAGAGARNTEAFF. The CDR3 DNA reads as TGCAGTGCGGGGGCAGGGGCGCGGAACACTGAAGCTTTCTTT.

The J gene is TRBJ1-2, the V gene TRBV19; tentatively, D is TRBD1 (6 bases). V gave up 6 bases and J gave up 5 bases, with 16 bases separating them. Germline assignment: CDR1 LNHDA and CDR2 SQIVND (reference sequence). The CDR3 runs 14 residues. The CDR3 here is CASSPQRQGYGYTF. In DNA, the CDR3 is TGTGCCAGTAGCCCACAACGGCAGGGGTATGGCTACACCTTC.

The rearrangement links TRBV5-8 to TRBJ2-2; 10 bases are a match to TRBD1. This CDR3 is built from 18 residues. CDR1 and CDR2 from the germline V gene are SGHTS and YDEGEE. V dropped 4 bases and J dropped 5; count of bases not matched to a gene: 14. CDR3 bases: TGTGCCAGCAGCCTCACCCCGGGACAGGGGATGAGAACCGGGGAGCTGTTTTTT. It specifies CASSLTPGQGMRTGELFF.

The table lists this clonotype with many counts. J is TRBJ1-6 and V is TRBV4-3, with D unresolved. This CDR3 spans 15 amino acids. CDR1 is LGHNA, CDR2 YSLEER, per germline. V was pared by 2 bases and J by 10 bases, with 15 bases between. The CDR3 region has the DNA TGCGCCAGCAGCCAAAGTGAGACGCTGAAGTCACCCCTCCACTTT. Residues: CASSQSETLKSPLHF.

This clonotype was observed many times. This chain joins TRBV9 and TRBJ1-3; D call uncertain. V was shortened by 2 bases and J by 2 bases, with 14 bases between the two germline ends. The CDR3 spans 16 residues. Germline CDR1 and CDR2: SGDLS and YYNGEE. In DNA form, the CDR3 reads TGTGCCAGCAGCGTGACGTCGCCAAGGCCTGGAAACACCATATATTTT. It specifies CASSVTSPRPGNTIYF.

This clonotype was picked up many times. The chain has TRBV7-9 and TRBJ1-3; D is unresolved. V was pared by 3 bases and J by 7 bases, with 19 bases between. This CDR3 has 16 residues. CDR1 is SEHNR and CDR2 is FQNEAQ in the germline V gene (reference sequence). This CDR3 reads CASSFRPTLGRNTIYF. The CDR3 DNA reads TGTGCCAGCAGCTTCCGCCCGACACTCGGGAGGAACACCATATATTTT.

The J gene is TRBJ2-7, the V gene TRBV21-1; the listed D gene, TRBD1, was not tested against the DNA. TRBV21-1 is deemed a pseudogene. This CDR3 has 14 amino acids. The CDR3 protein is CASSGNRETNEQYF. CDR3 bases: TGTGCCAGCAGCGGCAACAGGGAAACGAACGAGCAGTACTTC.

This clonotype was recorded many times. The chain couples TRBV7-9 to TRBJ1-3, with D possibly matching TRBD1 (5 bases). V lost 2 bases, J lost 0 bases, and 11 bases lay in between. Germline CDR1 SEHNR, CDR2 FQNEAQ (reference sequence). CDR3 length equals 16 residues. CDR3 coding DNA: TGTGCCAGCAGCTTATTCTGGGGGAACTCTGGAAACACCATATATTTT. Translation: CASSLFWGNSGNTIYF.

The table lists this clonotype with many counts. The rearrangement links TRBV3-1 to TRBJ2-1; D is ambiguous. Germline V gene lookup returns CDR1 LGHDT and CDR2 YNNKEL (reference sequence). CDR3 size: 16 residues. V was cut by 0 bases and J by 2 bases, with 11 bases left in between. The CDR3 sequence: CASSQEWIGTYNEQFF. CDR3 sequence (DNA): TGTGCCAGCAGCCAAGAGTGGATAGGCACCTACAATGAGCAGTTCTTC.

This clonotype was seen at least ten times. The J gene is TRBJ2-5, the V gene TRBV29-1; 7 bases match TRBD2. Per germline, CDR1 SQVTM and CDR2 ANQGSEA. The CDR3 is made up of 13 amino acids. Germline trimming cut 7 bases from V and 3 bases from J; bases unmatched to any gene: 8. Here the CDR3 reads CSGLPAGEETQYF. DNA of the CDR3: TGCAGCGGGCTCCCGGCGGGGGAAGAGACCCAGTACTTC.

This clonotype was detected ten times or more. The CDR3 bases are TGCGCCAGCAGCCCTAGGGCCCCCTCCTACGAGCAGTACTTC. It yields the protein CASSPRAPSYEQYF. J is TRBJ2-7 and V is TRBV4-3; D remains ambiguous. Trimming removed 4 bases from V and 0 bases from J, with 10 bases in between. The CDR3 contains 14 residues. From germline, CDR1 is LGHNA and CDR2 YSLEER.

This clonotype was counted only a few times. This chain connects TRBV9 to TRBJ2-3; D uncertain. Trimming shortened V by 7 bases and J by 0 bases, and 12 bases separated the two germline ends. The germline V gene encodes CDR1 SGDLS and CDR2 YYNGEE. The CDR3 has 14 amino acids. CDR3 region: CASQRFFSTDTQYF. The CDR3 bases are TGTGCCAGCCAGAGATTCTTTAGCACAGATACGCAGTATTTT.